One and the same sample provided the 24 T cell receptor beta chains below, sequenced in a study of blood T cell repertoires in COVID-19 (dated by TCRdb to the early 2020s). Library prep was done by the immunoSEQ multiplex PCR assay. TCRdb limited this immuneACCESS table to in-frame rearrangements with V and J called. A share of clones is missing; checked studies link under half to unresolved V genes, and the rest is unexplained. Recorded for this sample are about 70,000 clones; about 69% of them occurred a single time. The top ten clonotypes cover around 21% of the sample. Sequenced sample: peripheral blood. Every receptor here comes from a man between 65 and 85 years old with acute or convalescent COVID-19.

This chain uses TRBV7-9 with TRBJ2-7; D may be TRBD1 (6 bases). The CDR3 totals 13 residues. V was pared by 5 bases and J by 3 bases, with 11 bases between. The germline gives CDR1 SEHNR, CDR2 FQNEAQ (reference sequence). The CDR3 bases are TGTGCCAGCAGCCCCGGGACATTCTACGAGCAGTACTTC. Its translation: CASSPGTFYEQYF.

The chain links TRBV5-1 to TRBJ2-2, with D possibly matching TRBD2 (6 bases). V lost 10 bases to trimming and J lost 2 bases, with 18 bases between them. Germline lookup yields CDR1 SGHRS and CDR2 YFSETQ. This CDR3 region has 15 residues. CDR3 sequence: CASGPAGFNTGELFF. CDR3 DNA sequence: TGCGCCTCCGGCCCGGCGGGATTCAACACCGGGGAGCTGTTTTTT. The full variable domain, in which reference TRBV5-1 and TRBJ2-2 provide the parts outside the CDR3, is KAGVTQTPRYLIKTRGQQVTLSCSPISGHRSVSWYQQTPGQGLQFLFEYFSETQRNKGNFPGRFSGRQFSNSRSEMNVSTLELGDSALYLCASGPAGFNTGELFFGEGSRLTVL.

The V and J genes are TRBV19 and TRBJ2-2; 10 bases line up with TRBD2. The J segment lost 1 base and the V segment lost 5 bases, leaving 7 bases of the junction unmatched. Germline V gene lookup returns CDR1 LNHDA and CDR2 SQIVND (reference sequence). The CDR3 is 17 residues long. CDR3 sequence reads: CASSRSLAGQNTGELFF. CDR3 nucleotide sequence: TGTGCCAGTAGTCGATCACTAGCGGGGCAGAACACCGGGGAGCTGTTTTTT.

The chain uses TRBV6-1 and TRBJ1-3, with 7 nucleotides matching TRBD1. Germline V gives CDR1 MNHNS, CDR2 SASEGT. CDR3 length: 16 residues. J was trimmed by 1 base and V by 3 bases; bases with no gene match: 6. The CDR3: CASSERQGSSGNTIYF. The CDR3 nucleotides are TGTGCCAGCAGTGAGAGACAGGGCTCATCTGGAAACACCATATATTTT.

DNA for the CDR3: TGTGCCAGTAGTATAAGAGGTCTAGCGGGGGAAGAGCAGTACTTC. Its translation: CASSIRGLAGEEQYF. The chain is built from TRBV19 and TRBJ2-7, with 10 bases identical to TRBD2. With V trimmed by 2 bases and J by 7 bases, 8 bases remained unmatched. This CDR3 has 15 residues. CDR1 LNHDA and CDR2 SQIVND come from the germline V gene (reference sequence).

In DNA, the CDR3 is TGTGCCAGCAGCTTACTCCCCTTGAACACTGAAGCTTTCTTT. It specifies CASSLLPLNTEAFF. The gene calls are TRBV7-9 and TRBJ1-1, with no clear D. The germline V and J ends were trimmed by 2 bases and 0 bases, with 7 bases remaining between them. This CDR3 contains 14 residues. The germline V gene has CDR1 SEHNR and CDR2 FQNEAQ (reference sequence).

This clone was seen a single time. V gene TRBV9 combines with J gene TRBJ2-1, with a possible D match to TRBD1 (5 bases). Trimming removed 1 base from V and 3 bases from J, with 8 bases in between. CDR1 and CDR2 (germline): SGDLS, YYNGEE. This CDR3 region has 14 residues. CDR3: CASSVRQYYNEQFF. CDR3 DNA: TGTGCCAGCAGCGTACGACAGTACTACAATGAGCAGTTCTTC.

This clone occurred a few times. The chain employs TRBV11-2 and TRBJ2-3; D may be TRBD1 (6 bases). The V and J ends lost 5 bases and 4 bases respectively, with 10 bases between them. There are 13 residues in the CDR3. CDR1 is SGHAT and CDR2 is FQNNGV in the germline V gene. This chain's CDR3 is CASSPRGSDTQYF. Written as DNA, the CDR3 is TGTGCCAGCAGCCCGAGGGGGTCAGATACGCAGTATTTT.

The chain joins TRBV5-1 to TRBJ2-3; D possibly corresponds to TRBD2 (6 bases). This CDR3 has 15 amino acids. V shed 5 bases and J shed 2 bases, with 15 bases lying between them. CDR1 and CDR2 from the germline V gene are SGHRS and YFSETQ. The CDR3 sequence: CASRSLAGITDTQYF. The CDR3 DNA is TGCGCCAGCAGATCCCTGGCGGGAATCACAGATACGCAGTATTTT.

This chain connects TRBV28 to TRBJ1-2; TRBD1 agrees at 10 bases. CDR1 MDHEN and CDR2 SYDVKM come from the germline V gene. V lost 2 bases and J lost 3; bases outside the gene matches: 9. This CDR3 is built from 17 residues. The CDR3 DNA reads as TGTGCCAGCAGTTTAGGATCGACAGGGGGCGCATACTATGGCTACACCTTC. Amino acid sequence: CASSLGSTGGAYYGYTF.

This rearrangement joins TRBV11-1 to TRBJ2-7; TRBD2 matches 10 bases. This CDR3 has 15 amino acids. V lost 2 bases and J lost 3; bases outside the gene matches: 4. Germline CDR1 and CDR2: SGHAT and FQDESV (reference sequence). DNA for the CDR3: TGTGCCAGCAGCTTAATAGCTAGCGGGAGCTACGAGCAGTACTTC. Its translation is CASSLIASGSYEQYF.

This CDR3 reads CASSTGHKNNEQFF. The CDR3 nucleotides are TGCGCCAGCAGCACGGGACACAAAAACAATGAGCAGTTCTTC. The chain employs TRBV5-1 and TRBJ2-1; a possible D gene is TRBD1 (6 bases). The CDR3 contains 14 residues. V was shortened by 4 bases and J by 5 bases, with 13 bases between the two germline ends. Germline lookup yields CDR1 SGHRS and CDR2 YFSETQ.

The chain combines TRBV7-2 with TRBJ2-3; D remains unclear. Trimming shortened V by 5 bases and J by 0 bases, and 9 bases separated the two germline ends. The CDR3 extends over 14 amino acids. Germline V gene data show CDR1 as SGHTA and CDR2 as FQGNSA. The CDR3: CASSPYLSTDTQYF. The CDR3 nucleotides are TGTGCCAGCAGCCCGTACTTGAGCACAGATACGCAGTATTTT.

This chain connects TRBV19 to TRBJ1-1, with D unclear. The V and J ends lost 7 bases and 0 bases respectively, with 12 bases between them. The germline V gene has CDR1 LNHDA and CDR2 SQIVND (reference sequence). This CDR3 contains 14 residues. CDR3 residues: CASMGWPMNTEAFF. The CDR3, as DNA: TGTGCCAGTATGGGCTGGCCTATGAACACTGAAGCTTTCTTT. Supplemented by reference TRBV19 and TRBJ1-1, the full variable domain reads DGGITQSPKYLFRKEGQNVTLSCEQNLNHDAMYWYRQDPGQGLRLIYYSQIVNDFQKGDIAEGYSVSREKKESFPLTVTSAQKNPTAFYLCASMGWPMNTEAFFGQGTRLTVV.

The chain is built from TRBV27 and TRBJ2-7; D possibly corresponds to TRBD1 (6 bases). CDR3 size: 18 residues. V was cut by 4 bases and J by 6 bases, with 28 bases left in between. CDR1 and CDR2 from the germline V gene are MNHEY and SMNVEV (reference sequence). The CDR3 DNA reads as TGTGCCAGCAGTTCTTACGCACTACTCCAGCCAGGGGAAGGCGAGCAGTACTTC. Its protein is CASSSYALLQPGEGEQYF.

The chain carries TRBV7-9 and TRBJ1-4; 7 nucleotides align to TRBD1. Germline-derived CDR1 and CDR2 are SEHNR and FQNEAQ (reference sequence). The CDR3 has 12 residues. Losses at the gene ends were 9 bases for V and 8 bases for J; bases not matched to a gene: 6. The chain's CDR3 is CASGRGEEKLFF. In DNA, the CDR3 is TGTGCCAGTGGCAGGGGGGAGGAAAAACTGTTTTTT.

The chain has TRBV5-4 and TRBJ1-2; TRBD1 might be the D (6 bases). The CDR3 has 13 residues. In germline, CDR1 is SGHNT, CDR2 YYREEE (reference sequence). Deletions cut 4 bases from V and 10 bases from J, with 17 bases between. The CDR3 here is CASSRDIRTPYTF. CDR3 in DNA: TGTGCCAGCAGCCGGGACATCCGGACCCCCTACACCTTC.

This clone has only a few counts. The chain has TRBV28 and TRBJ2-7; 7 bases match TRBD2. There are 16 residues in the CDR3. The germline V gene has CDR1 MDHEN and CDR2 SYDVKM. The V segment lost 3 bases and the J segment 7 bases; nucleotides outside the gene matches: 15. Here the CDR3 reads CASSFPGGGLAREQYF. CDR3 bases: TGTGCCAGCAGTTTTCCCGGCGGGGGACTGGCTCGGGAGCAGTACTTC. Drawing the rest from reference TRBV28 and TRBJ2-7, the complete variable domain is DVKVTQSSRYLVKRTGEKVFLECVQDMDHENMFWYRQDPGLGLRLIYFSYDVKMKEKGDIPEGYSVSREKKERFSLILESASTNQTSMYLCASSFPGGGLAREQYFGPGTRLTVT.

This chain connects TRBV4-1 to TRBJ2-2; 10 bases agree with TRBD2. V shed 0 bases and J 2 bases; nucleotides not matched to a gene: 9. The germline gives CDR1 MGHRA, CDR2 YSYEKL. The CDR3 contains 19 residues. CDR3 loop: CASSQDWPSGSDNTGELFF. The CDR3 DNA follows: TGCGCCAGCAGCCAAGATTGGCCTAGCGGGAGTGATAACACCGGGGAGCTGTTTTTT.

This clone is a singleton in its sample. In nucleotides, the CDR3 is TGTGCCAGCAGCCCAACGGGACAGTCTTACTCTGGAAACACCATATATTTT. Translation: CASSPTGQSYSGNTIYF. The rearrangement uses TRBV13 and TRBJ1-3, with 7 bases lining up with TRBD1. Trimming at V came to 5 bases and at J to 0 bases, leaving 10 bases not matched to a gene. The length of the CDR3 is 17 residues. Per the germline V gene, CDR1 is PRHDT and CDR2 is FYEKMQ (reference sequence).

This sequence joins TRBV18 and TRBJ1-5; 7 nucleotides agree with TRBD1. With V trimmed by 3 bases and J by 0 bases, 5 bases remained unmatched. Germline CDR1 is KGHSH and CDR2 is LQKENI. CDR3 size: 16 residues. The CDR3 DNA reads TGTGCCAGCTCACCGACAGGGATTTATAGCAATCAGCCCCAGCATTTT. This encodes CASSPTGIYSNQPQHF.

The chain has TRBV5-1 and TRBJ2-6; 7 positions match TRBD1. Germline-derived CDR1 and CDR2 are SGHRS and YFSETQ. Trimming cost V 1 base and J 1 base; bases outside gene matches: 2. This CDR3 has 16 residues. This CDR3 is CASSLPQGSGANVLTF. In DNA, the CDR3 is TGCGCCAGCAGCTTGCCACAGGGGTCTGGGGCCAACGTCCTGACTTTC.

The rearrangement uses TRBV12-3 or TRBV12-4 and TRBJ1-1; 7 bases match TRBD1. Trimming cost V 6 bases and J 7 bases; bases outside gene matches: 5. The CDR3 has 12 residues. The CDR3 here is CASSPGTDEAFF. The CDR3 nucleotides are TGTGCCAGCAGCCCGGGGACAGATGAAGCTTTCTTT.

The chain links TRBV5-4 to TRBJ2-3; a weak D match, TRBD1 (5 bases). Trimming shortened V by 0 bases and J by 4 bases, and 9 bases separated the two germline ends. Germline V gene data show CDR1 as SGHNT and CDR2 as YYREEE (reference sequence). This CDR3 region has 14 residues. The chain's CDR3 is CASSLEGVADTQYF. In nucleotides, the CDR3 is TGTGCCAGCAGCTTGGAAGGGGTGGCAGATACGCAGTATTTT.